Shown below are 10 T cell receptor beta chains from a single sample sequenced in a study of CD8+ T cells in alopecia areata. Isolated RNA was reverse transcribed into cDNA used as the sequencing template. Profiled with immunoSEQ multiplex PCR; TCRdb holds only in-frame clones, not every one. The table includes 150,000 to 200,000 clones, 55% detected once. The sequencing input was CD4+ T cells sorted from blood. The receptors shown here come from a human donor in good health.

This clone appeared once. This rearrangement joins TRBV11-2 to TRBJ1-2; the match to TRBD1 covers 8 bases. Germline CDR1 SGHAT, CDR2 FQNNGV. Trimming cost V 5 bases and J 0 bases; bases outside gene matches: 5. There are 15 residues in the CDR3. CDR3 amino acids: CASSPLDRANYGYTF. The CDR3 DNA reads TGTGCCAGCAGCCCGCTGGACAGGGCTAACTATGGCTACACCTTC.

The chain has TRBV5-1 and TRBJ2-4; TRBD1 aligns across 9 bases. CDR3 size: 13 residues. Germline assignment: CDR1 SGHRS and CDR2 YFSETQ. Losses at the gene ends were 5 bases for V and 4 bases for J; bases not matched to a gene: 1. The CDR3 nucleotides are TGCGCCAGCAGTGGGACAGGGAAAAACATTCAGTACTTC. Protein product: CASSGTGKNIQYF.

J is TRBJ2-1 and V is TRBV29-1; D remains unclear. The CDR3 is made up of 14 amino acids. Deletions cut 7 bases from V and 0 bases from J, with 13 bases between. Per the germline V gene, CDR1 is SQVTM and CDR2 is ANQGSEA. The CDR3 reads CSGNKQSSYNEQFF. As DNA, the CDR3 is TGCAGCGGGAATAAGCAGAGCTCCTACAATGAGCAGTTCTTC.

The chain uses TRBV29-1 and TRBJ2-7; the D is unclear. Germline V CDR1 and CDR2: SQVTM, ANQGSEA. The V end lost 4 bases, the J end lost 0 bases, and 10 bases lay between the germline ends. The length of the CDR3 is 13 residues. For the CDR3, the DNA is TGCAGCGTTGTGGGCCTGAGCTCCTACGAGCAGTACTTC. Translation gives CSVVGLSSYEQYF.

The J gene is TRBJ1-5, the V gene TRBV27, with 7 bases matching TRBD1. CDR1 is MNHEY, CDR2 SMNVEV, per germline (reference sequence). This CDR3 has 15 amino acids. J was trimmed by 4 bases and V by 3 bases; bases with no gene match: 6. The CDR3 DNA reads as TGTGCCAGCAGTTTTTCACAGGGGAGTAATCAGCCCCAGCATTTT. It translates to CASSFSQGSNQPQHF.

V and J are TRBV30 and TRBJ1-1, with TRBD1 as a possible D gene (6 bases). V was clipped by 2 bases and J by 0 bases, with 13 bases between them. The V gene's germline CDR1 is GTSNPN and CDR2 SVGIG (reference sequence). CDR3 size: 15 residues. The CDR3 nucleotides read TGTGCCTGGAGTAGGGGGGGCAGCATGAACACTGAAGCTTTCTTT. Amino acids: CAWSRGGSMNTEAFF.

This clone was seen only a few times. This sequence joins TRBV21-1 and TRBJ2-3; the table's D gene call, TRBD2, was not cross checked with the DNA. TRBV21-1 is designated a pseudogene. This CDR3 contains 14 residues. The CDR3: CASSPRGGPDTQYF. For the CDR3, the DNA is TGTGCCAGCAGCCCGCGGGGAGGCCCAGATACGCAGTATTTT.

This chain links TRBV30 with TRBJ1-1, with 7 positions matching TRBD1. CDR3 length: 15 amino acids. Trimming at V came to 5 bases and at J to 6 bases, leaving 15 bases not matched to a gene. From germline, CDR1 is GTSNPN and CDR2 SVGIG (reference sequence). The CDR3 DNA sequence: TGTGCCTGGCTGCAGACAGGGCAGCGAAAGGCTGAAGCTTTCTTT. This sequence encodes CAWLQTGQRKAEAFF.

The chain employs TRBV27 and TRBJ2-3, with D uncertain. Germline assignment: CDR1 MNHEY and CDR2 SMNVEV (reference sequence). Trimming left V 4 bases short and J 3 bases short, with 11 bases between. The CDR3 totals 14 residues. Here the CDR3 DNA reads TGTGCCAGCAGTTCCAATCGAAAGACAGATACGCAGTATTTT. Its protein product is CASSSNRKTDTQYF.

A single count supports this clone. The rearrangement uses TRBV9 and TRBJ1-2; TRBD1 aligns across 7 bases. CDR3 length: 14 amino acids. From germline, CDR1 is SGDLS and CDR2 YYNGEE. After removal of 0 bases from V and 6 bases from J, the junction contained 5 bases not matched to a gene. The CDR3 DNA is TGTGCCAGCAGCGTAGCGGCCCAGGGGGATGGCTACACCTTC. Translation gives CASSVAAQGDGYTF.